Detailed here is one T cell receptor beta chain. Its target is not known. The study drew the donors from its roughly 120-subject validation cohort, separate from the roughly 700-subject first cohort. The data are from a study of cytomegalovirus exposure and HLA in healthy donors. As for the study in general: In a later analysis, the approximately 110 validation repertoires were reported to have used the same platform as the approximately 700 first-cohort repertoires. Study results and limitations: High sensitivity and specificity were reportedly achieved when the classifier diagnosed cytomegalovirus status. One later analysis, an examination of the 90 to 150 validation repertoires, found that first-cohort TCR clusters tended to co-occur in them.

Assay: immunoSEQ multiplex PCR; the TCRdb copy retains only in-frame clones and omits some. Counted here are 86,000 or so clones, about 96% occurring once; the ten biggest clones make up roughly 1.6%. The germline V gene has CDR1 LNHDA and CDR2 SQIVND (reference sequence). There are 15 residues in the CDR3. V was cut by 4 bases and J by 7 bases, with 19 bases left in between. The V gene is TRBV19, the J gene TRBJ1-2; D is perhaps TRBD1 (6 bases). The sequenced sample was PBMCs. The receptor comes from a young man in good health and CMV-seropositive. The CDR3 sequence is CASSTPRDARGGYTF. In nucleotides, the CDR3 is TGTGCCAGTAGTACCCCCCGAGACGCCAGGGGTGGCTACACCTTC.